This TCR beta chain derives from a study of blood T cells in healthy people across ages. Study-wide results and limits: Unsorted PBMC material precluded a definitive naive versus antigen-experienced comparison. Older individuals had lower TCR beta diversity per million T cells (the decline was roughly linear).

In this sample, this clonotype turned up once. Antigen: not known. Through a sample-barcoded 5' primer and a J-beta primer mix, a second PCR was run for roughly 6 to 11 cycles. The template-switch adaptor was a 5' adaptor with 12 random nucleotides. It tagged each cDNA molecule. TCRdb re-called the 5' RACE reads with MiXCR, one entry per CDR3 protein. Of around 990,000 distinct CDR3 sequences listed, under 40% were seen once; the top ten hold under 15%. Trimming shortened V by 6 bases and J by 7 bases, and 19 bases separated the two germline ends. Germline assignment: CDR1 MNHEY and CDR2 SVGEGT. This CDR3 contains 15 residues.

This receptor was obtained from a man aged 18 to 35 in good health. The sequenced material came from blood. The chain couples TRBV6-2 or TRBV6-3 to TRBJ1-5, with D possibly matching TRBD1 (5 bases). The CDR3 DNA follows: TGTGCCAGCAGCTCCGGGACTCAAGAAGGGCAGCCCCAGCATTTT. Translation: CASSSGTQEGQPQHF.